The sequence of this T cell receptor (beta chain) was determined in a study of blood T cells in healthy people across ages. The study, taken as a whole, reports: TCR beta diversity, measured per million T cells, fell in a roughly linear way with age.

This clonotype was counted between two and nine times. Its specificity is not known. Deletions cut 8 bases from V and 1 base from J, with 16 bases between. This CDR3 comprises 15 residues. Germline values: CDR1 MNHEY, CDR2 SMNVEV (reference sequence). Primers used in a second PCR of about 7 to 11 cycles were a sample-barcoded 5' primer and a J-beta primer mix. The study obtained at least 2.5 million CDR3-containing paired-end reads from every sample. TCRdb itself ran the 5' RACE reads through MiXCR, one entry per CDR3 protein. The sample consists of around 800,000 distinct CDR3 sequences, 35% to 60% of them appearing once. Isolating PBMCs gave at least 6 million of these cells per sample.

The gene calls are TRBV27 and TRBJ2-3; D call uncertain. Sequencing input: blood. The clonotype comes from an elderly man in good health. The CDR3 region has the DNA TGTGCCAGCTATCCTCGTTGGGCGGGCACAGATACGCAGTATTTT. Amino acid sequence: CASYPRWAGTDTQYF.